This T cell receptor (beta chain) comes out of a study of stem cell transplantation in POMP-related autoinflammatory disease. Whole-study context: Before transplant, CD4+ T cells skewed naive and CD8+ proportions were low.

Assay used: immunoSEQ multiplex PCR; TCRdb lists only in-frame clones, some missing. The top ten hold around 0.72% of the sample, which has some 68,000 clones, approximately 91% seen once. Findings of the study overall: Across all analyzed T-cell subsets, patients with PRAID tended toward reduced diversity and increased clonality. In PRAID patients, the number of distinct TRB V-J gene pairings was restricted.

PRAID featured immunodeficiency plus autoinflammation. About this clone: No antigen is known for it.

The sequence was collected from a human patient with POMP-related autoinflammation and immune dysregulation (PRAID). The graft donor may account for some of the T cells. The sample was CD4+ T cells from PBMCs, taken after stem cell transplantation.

DNA for the CDR3: TGTGCCAGCAGCCCACGACAGGGTGATTCACCCCTCCACTTT. As protein: CASSPRQGDSPLHF. This sequence joins TRBV11-2 and TRBJ1-6; 7 nucleotides align to TRBD1. The CDR3 loop spans 14 amino acids. Looked up from germline, CDR1 is SGHAT and CDR2 is FQNNGV. V shed 5 bases and J 8 bases; nucleotides not matched to a gene: 6.